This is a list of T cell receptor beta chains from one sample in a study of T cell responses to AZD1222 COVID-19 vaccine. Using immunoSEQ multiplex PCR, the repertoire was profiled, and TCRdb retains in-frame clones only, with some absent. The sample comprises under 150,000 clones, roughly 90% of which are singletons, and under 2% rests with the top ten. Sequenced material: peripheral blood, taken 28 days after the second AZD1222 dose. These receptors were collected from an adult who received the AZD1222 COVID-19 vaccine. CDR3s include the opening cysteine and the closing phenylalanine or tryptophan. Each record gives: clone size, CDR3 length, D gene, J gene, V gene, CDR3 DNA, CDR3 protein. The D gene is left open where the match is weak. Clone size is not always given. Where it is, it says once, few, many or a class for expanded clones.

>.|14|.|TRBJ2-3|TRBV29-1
TGCAGCGTTGGGGGGGTCTTACACACAGATACGCAGTATTTT
CSVGGVLHTDTQYF
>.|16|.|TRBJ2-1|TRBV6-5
TGTGCCAGCAGTTACTCGGACTTGACTGAGTACAATGAGCAGTTCTTC
CASSYSDLTEYNEQFF
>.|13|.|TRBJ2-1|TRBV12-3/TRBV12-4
TGTGCCAGCAGTTTAACGTTCGGGACTGAGCAGTTCTTC
CASSLTFGTEQFF
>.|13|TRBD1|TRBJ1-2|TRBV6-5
TGTGCCAGCAGCTCCGGGACAGGGGGGGGCTACACCTTC
CASSSGTGGGYTF
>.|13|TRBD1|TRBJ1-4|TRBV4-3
TGCGCCAGCAGCCAAGACAGGGGGGGAAAACTGTTTTTT
CASSQDRGGKLFF
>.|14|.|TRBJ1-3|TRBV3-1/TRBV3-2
TGTGCCAGCAGCCCCGTGGTACAGTCTAACACCATATATTTT
CASSPVVQSNTIYF
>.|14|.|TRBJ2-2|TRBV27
TGTGCCAGCAGTTTAGACACCGGCCCCGGGGAGCTGTTTTTT
CASSLDTGPGELFF
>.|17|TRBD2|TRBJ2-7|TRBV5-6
TGTGCCAGCAGCTCACGCCCGTCCGGGACTAGAGTAATTGAGCAGTACTTC
CASSSRPSGTRVIEQYF
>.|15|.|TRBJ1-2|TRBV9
TGTGCCAGCAGCGTAGAAGGGGCGGCCCACTATGGCTACACCTTC
CASSVEGAAHYGYTF
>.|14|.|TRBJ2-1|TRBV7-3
TGTGCCAGCAGCTTAAACTCGCTAATTGATGAGCAGTTCTTC
CASSLNSLIDEQFF
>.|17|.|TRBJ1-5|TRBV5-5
TGTGCCAGCAGCCCACCCGTCGGGGGAAATAGCAATCAGCCCCAGCATTTT
CASSPPVGGNSNQPQHF
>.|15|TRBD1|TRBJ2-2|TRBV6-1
TGTGCCAGCAGTGACCGGGACAGAAACACCGGGGAGCTGTTTTTT
CASSDRDRNTGELFF
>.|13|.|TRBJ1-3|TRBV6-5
TGTGCCAGCAGATTCGGTACTGGAAACACCATATATTTT
CASRFGTGNTIYF
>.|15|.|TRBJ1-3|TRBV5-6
TGTGCCAGCAGCTTGGTGTCAGAATCTGGAAACACCATATATTTT
CASSLVSESGNTIYF
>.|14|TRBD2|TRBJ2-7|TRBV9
TGTGCCAGCAGCGGGAGCGGGATTGGCTACGAGCAGTACTTC
CASSGSGIGYEQYF
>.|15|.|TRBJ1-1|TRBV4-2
TGTGCCAGCAGCCAGACAGAGACAGAGAACACTGAAGCTTTCTTT
CASSQTETENTEAFF
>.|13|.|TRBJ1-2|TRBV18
TGTGCCAGCTCACCAGCGGAGGGAAATGGCTACACCTTC
CASSPAEGNGYTF
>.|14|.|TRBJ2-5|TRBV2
TGTGCCAGCAGTGGGCAGGGAGGTCGTGAGACCCAGTACTTC
CASSGQGGRETQYF
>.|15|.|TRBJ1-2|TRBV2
TGTGCCAGCACCTTACAGGGAGACCTTAACTATGGCTACACCTTC
CASTLQGDLNYGYTF
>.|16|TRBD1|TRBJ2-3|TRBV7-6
TGTGCCAGCAGCTTAAAGGGACAGGGCTCCACAGATACGCAGTATTTT
CASSLKGQGSTDTQYF
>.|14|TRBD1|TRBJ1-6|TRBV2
TGTGCCAGCAGTCCGGACAGGGCTTCTTCACCCCTCCACTTT
CASSPDRASSPLHF
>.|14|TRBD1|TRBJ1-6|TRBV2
TGTGCCAGCAGGAAGGGACAGGGTAATTCCCCCCTCCACTTT
CASRKGQGNSPLHF
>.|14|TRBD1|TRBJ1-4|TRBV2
TGTGCCAGCATAGGGACAGCGGGGAATGAAAAACTGTTTTTT
CASIGTAGNEKLFF
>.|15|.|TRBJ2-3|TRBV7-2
TGTGCCAGCAGCTTACTTGGTGGGAGTGGAGATACGCAGTATTTT
CASSLLGGSGDTQYF
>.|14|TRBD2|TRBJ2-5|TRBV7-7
TGTGCCAGCAGCTTAAGCGGGACCGGGGAGACCCAGTACTTC
CASSLSGTGETQYF
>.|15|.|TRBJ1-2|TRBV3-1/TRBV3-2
TGTGCCAGCAGCCTCACAGGGCTCCCCTCGGAAGGCTACACCTTC
CASSLTGLPSEGYTF
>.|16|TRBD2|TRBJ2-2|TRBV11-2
TGTGCCAGCAGCTTAGTAGCGGGGGGGAACACCGGGGAGCTGTTTTTT
CASSLVAGGNTGELFF
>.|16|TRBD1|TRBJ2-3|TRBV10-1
TGCGCCAGCAGCCCAGGGGGCCCCGTTAGTACAGATACGCAGTATTTT
CASSPGGPVSTDTQYF
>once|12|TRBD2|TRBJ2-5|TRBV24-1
TGTGCCACCTCCCGGGGGGGAGAGACCCAGTACTTC
CATSRGGETQYF
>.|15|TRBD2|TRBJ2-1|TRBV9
TGTGCCAGCAGCGTAGTCCCAGCGGGATACAATGAGCAGTTCTTC
CASSVVPAGYNEQFF
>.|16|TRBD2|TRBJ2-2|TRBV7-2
TGTGCCAGCAGCTTAGAAAGTGGGAGGGCCACCGGGGAGCTGTTTTTT
CASSLESGRATGELFF
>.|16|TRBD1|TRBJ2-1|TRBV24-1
TGTGCCACCAGGTCCTCCGGGACAGGGGGGAAGAATGAGCAGTTCTTC
CATRSSGTGGKNEQFF
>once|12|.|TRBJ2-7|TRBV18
TGTGCCAGCTCACCCAGGGGGGACGAGCAGTACTTC
CASSPRGDEQYF
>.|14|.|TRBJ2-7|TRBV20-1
TGCAGTGCTAGTTTAGGGGCCGCCTCCTACGAGCAGTACTTC
CSASLGAASYEQYF
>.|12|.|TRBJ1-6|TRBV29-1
TGCAGCGTTGAAGATTCGCCCGGGACCCTCCACTTT
CSVEDSPGTLHF
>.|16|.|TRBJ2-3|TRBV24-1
TGTGCCACCAGTGATTTTGGCGACATTAGCACAGATACGCAGTATTTT
CATSDFGDISTDTQYF
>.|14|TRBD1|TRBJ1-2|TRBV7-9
TGTGCCAGCAGCTTGGGACAGGGCTCGGGGAGCTACACCTTC
CASSLGQGSGSYTF
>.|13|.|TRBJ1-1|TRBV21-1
TGTGCCAGCACCTGTCCAAGGAACACTGAAGCTTTCTTT
CASTCPRNTEAFF
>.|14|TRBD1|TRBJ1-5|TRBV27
TGTGCCAGCGCCTTACAGGGGGCCTATCAGCCCCAGCATTTT
CASALQGAYQPQHF
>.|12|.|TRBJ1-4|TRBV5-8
TGTGCCAGCAGCCGAATCCTCGAAAAACTGTTTTTT
CASSRILEKLFF
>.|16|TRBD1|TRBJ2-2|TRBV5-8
TGTGCCAGCAGCTTGGGGACAGGGCTGAACACCGGGGAGCTGTTTTTT
CASSLGTGLNTGELFF
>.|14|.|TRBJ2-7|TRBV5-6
TGTGCCAGCAGCTTGGCCGTTATCGACTACGAGCAGTACTTC
CASSLAVIDYEQYF
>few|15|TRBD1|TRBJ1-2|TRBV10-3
TGTGCCAGCATGGGCGAAACAGGGGTTCGGTATGGCTACACCTTC
CASMGETGVRYGYTF
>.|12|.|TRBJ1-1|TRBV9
TGTGCCAGCAGCGGGTTGAACACTGAAGCTTTCTTT
CASSGLNTEAFF
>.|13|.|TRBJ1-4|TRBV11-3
TGTGCCAGAAAGGAAGGACCTAATGAAAAACTGTTTTTT
CARKEGPNEKLFF
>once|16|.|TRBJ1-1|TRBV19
TGTGCCAGTAGGAACAGGGTGTCGGTTTCGAACACTGAAGCTTTCTTT
CASRNRVSVSNTEAFF
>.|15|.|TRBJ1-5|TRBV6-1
TGTGCCAGCAGTGAAGCGGGACATAGCAATCAGCCCCAGCATTTT
CASSEAGHSNQPQHF